This record concerns one T cell receptor (beta chain) sequence. Its specificity is not known. The sample comes from a study of cytomegalovirus exposure and HLA in healthy donors. Findings and limits, study-wide: With high specificity and sensitivity, the classifier reportedly diagnosed cytomegalovirus status. It was approximately 160 TCR beta chains that were listed as cytomegalovirus-associated. Subsequent analysis revealed that first-cohort TCR clusters tended to co-occur in the approximately 120 validation repertoires.

Produced via immunoSEQ multiplex PCR; TCRdb's table is partial and in-frame only. The table shows approximately 160,000 clones, with around 96% occurring only once. With 5 bases removed from V and 7 bases from J, the gap between germline ends came to 20 bases. The CDR3 runs 15 residues. Per germline, CDR1 SEHNR and CDR2 FQNEAQ (reference sequence). V and J are TRBV7-9 and TRBJ1-2; D remains ambiguous. Sequenced: PBMCs. The source is a woman aged 18-29 years in good health and CMV-seronegative. CDR3 sequence (DNA): TGTGCCAGCAGCCTATCGAAAAGTTCTTCTGGTGGCTACACCTTC. Translating gives CASSLSKSSSGGYTF.